Here is one TCR beta chain with its context. The CDR3 is 15 residues long. Germline V gives CDR1 SGHVS, CDR2 FQNEAQ. V was clipped by 1 base and J by 4 bases; unmatched bases: 3. This sample was taken from a study of blood T cell repertoires in COVID-19. Study overall: COVID-19 samples, acute and convalescent, were from the United States, Italy and Spain. Sample material is recorded as cDNA or gDNA derived from T cells, B-cell-depleted T cells, or PBMCs.

Original data processing: By means of reference gene primer amplification, nucleated cell counts were estimated. Clones were sequenced by immunoSEQ multiplex PCR, and TCRdb holds only the in-frame ones, with some missing. The V and J calls and the clone size are those of that table, but D and trimming were determined from the DNA. The top ten hold over 15% of the sample, which has 25,000 or so clones, about 88% seen once. Sequences were obtained from peripheral blood. This receptor was identified in a human donor with acute or convalescent COVID-19. The donor label of this sample is uncertain. The V call is TRBV7-8, the J call TRBJ2-2, with 7 bases aligning to TRBD1. CDR3 amino acids: CASSLGGGSTGELFF. The CDR3 DNA sequence: TGTGCCAGCAGCTTAGGAGGGGGCAGCACCGGGGAGCTGTTTTTT.